This T cell receptor (beta chain) was identified in a study of T cells in Graves' hyperthyroidism and ophthalmopathy. TCR beta CDR3 region amplification was performed from RNA transcripts. Primed by the HTBI set, a first-round RT-PCR was run on the TCR CDR3. Each CDR3 protein is one row after TCRdb ran MiXCR on the multiplex PCR reads. The sample has about 350,000 distinct CDR3 sequences; about 14% are singletons. Clinical symptoms, serum thyroxine and TRAb, thyroid ultrasound and orbital computed tomography together formed the diagnostic basis. The trim removed 5 bases at V and 3 bases at J, leaving 8 bases unmatched. Germline V gives CDR1 SEHNR, CDR2 FQNEAQ (reference sequence). This CDR3 is built from 15 residues.

Sequencing used blood. The clonotype comes from a woman aged 25 to 39 with Graves' hyperthyroidism. The chain recombines TRBV7-9 with TRBJ2-5, with TRBD1 matching over 8 bases. The CDR3 loop reads CASSRGQVVEETQYF. The CDR3, as DNA: TGTGCCAGCAGCAGGGGACAGGTAGTCGAAGAGACCCAGTACTTC.